Listed below are T cell receptor beta chains from one sample, sequenced in a study of blood T cell repertoires in COVID-19. Measured with immunoSEQ multiplex PCR; TCRdb has only the in-frame clones, and not every one. Among 150,000 to 180,000 clones listed, 70% to 85% were seen once. Sequencing input: peripheral blood. The receptors were gathered from a man in his fifties or sixties with COVID-19, enrolled during active disease. Each CDR3 is given with its conserved first and last residue. D genes are given only for firm matches.

>TRBJ1-1|TRBV25-1|NA
CASSEPRSGHTEAFF
>TRBJ2-1|TRBV7-3|NA
CASSSYNNEQFF
>TRBJ2-3|TRBV14|TRBD2
CASSHVLAGVSDTQYF
>TRBJ2-1|TRBV5-1|NA
CASRASEVYNEQFF
>TRBJ1-2|TRBV24-1|NA
CATSDSLSDRLRGYTF
>TRBJ1-4|TRBV27|NA
CASSSLDFTREKLFF
>TRBJ2-7|TRBV11-2|NA
CASSLLSPSSGFSYEQYF
>TRBJ1-6|TRBV27|NA
CASSSRTVNSPLHF
>TRBJ1-1|TRBV7-2|NA
CASTLSPSRAFF
>TRBJ2-2|TRBV2|TRBD2
CASSEIPSGSTGELFF
>TRBJ2-5|TRBV28|NA
CASSPPVGETQYF
>TRBJ1-2|TRBV19|TRBD1
CASSIGQGAFGYTF
>TRBJ2-3|TRBV19|NA
CASSMRTEDTQYF
>TRBJ1-4|TRBV21-1|NA
CASSKAQNPNEKLFF
>TRBJ1-1|TRBV11-1|TRBD1
CASSPQGAEAFF
>TRBJ2-3|TRBV6-5|TRBD2
CASSIAGSPDTQYF
>TRBJ1-6|TRBV27|TRBD1
CASSPGKIYGTADNSPLHF
>TRBJ1-5|TRBV19|NA
CASTYLHTVGNQPQHF
>TRBJ2-1|TRBV30|NA
CAFRPGLSNNEQFF
>TRBJ1-1|TRBV7-9|NA
CASSLGGGGTEAFF
>TRBJ1-1|TRBV3-1/TRBV3-2|NA
CASKNGQPNTEAFF
>TRBJ2-1|TRBV7-3|TRBD1
CASSARGTGNRNEQFF
>TRBJ1-3|TRBV19|TRBD1
CATSGQFSGNTIYF
>TRBJ1-2|TRBV9|TRBD1
CASSEAGQEANYGYTF
>TRBJ2-7|TRBV28|TRBD1
CASRQGGNDEQYF
>TRBJ2-2|TRBV18|NA
CASSRDSNTGELFF
>TRBJ2-2|TRBV7-3|TRBD2
CASSLAGRGNTGELFF
>TRBJ2-2|TRBV7-2|NA
CASSLQGGGNTGELFF
>TRBJ2-2|TRBV9|NA
CASTSANTGELFF
>TRBJ1-5|TRBV25-1|NA
CASSEVGGNQPQHF
>TRBJ1-1|TRBV14|NA
CASSQLTPGTEAFF
>TRBJ1-5|TRBV25-1|NA
CASKEAGINQPQHF